A selection of T cell receptor beta chains follows, all from one sample in a study of OX40 agonist ivuxolimab in advanced cancers. Clones were read by immunoSEQ multiplex PCR, and TCRdb kept only the in-frame ones, dropping some. The data show tens of thousands of clones, with 80% to 90% seen just once and less than 7.5% held by the top ten. Source: CD4+ or CD8+ T cells sorted from blood, taken in a trial of the OX40 agonist ivuxolimab. These receptor sequences come from an adult with an advanced solid tumor such as melanoma, head and neck, liver or kidney cancer. Both conserved end residues are part of each CDR3. Fields, in order: V gene, J gene, CDR3 protein.

TRBV19	TRBJ2-3	CASSISGQYTDTQYF
TRBV5-4	TRBJ1-2	CASSLSGGDGGYTF
TRBV7-9	TRBJ1-1	CASSGTEAFF
TRBV19	TRBJ2-7	CASSISREGHEQYF
TRBV6-5	TRBJ2-7	CASSWQEHYEQYF
TRBV6-5	TRBJ2-5	CASNDPRRETQYF
TRBV13	TRBJ1-1	CASSLGTGGEAFF
TRBV28	TRBJ2-7	CASSPDRGRAYEQYF
TRBV5-1	TRBJ2-6	CASSSVNGGMLPGANVLTF
TRBV6-5	TRBJ1-5	CASDRGVGNQPQHF
TRBV4-3	TRBJ1-6	CASSQDIPYGQDLSSYNSPLHF
TRBV27	TRBJ1-1	CASSSQNRDTEAFF
TRBV4-1	TRBJ1-5	CASSQEWDQPQHF
TRBV10-3	TRBJ1-5	CAISDVLQGGNQPQHF
TRBV7-9	TRBJ1-4	CASGTGGNEKLFF
TRBV5-6	TRBJ2-7	CASSGGQGSYEQYF
TRBV29-1	TRBJ1-4	CSVTPGTGAREKLFF
TRBV19	TRBJ2-1	CASSSGPSSYNEQFF
TRBV7-3	TRBJ2-5	CASSLGRTKETQYF
TRBV7-8	TRBJ2-7	CASSARGVTYEQYF
TRBV7-3	TRBJ2-1	CASSPIPLGASGSLGNEQFF
TRBV27	TRBJ1-2	CASSLAYLTGIDGYTF
TRBV4-3	TRBJ1-1	CASSQDIRVIWDTEAFF
TRBV11-2	TRBJ2-5	CASSLALGRETQYF
TRBV5-5	TRBJ1-1	CASPRAEGTEAFF
TRBV27	TRBJ1-1	CASSLGDGLNTEAFF
TRBV19	TRBJ1-2	CASSIAGTGLFYGYTF
TRBV5-8	TRBJ2-7	CASSLPGTVYEQYF
TRBV4-3	TRBJ2-3	CASSQDRGNTDTQYF
TRBV9	TRBJ1-1	CASSLGGYSTEAFF
TRBV1	TRBJ2-6	CTSSLIGFRANVLTF
TRBV27	TRBJ2-1	CASRPLGYNEQFF
TRBV27	TRBJ1-6	CASSTTTATNSPLHF
TRBV27	TRBJ2-1	CASSHFRDEQFF
TRBV19	TRBJ2-2	CASSIMNTGELFF
TRBV7-9	TRBJ2-2	CASSRLSTGELFF
TRBV7-6	TRBJ2-3	CASSSRVAEPYTDTQYF
TRBV7-9	TRBJ2-7	CASSGAGVNEQYF
TRBV7-9	TRBJ2-1	CASSLVGQGNGDEQFF
TRBV7-9	TRBJ2-1	CASSRGTDYNEQFF
TRBV21-1	TRBJ1-1	CASSKGAGTRQGAGEAFF
TRBV19	TRBJ2-7	CASSIGRSISYEQYF
TRBV29-1	TRBJ2-1	CSVIPAGYNEQFF